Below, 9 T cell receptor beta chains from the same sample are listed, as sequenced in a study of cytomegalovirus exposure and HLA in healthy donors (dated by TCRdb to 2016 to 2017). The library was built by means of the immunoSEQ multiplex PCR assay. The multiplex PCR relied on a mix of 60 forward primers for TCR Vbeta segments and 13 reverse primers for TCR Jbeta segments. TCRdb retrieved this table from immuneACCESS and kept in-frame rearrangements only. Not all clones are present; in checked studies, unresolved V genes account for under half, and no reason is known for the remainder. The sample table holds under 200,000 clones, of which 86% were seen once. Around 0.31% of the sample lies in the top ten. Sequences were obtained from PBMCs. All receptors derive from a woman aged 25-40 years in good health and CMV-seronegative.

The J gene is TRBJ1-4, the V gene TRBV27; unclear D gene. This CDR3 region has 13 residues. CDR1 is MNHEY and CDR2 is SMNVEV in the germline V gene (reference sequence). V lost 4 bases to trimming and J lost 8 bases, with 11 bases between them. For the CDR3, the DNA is TGTGCCAGCAGTTGGCAGTGGCGGGAAAAACTGTTTTTT. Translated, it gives CASSWQWREKLFF.

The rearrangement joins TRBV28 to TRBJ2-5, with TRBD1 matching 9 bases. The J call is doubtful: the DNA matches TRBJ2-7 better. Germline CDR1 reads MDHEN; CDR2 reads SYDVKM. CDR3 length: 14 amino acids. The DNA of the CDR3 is TGTGCCAGCAAACCGGGACAGGGATGGGACGAGCAGTACTTC. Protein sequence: CASKPGQGWDEQYF.

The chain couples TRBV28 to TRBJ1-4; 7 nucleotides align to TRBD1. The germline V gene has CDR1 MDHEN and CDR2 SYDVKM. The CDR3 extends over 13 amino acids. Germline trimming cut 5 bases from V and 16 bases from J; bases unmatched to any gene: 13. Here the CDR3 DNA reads TGTGCCAGCAGTCTCCTACTCCGGGACAGCCAGTTTTTT. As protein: CASSLLLRDSQFF.

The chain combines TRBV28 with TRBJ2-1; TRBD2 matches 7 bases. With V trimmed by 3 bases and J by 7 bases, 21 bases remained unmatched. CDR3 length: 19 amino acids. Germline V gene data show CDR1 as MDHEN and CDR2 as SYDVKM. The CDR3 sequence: CASSLILGEGLRRVNEQFF. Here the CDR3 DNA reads TGTGCCAGCAGTTTGATCTTGGGGGAGGGTCTGCGCAGGGTTAATGAGCAGTTCTTC.

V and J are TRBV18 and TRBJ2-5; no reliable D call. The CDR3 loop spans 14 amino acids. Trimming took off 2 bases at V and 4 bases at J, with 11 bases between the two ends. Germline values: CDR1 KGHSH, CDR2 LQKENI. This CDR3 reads CASSPTPRLETQYF. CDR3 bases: TGTGCCAGCTCACCAACCCCCCGGTTAGAGACCCAGTACTTC.

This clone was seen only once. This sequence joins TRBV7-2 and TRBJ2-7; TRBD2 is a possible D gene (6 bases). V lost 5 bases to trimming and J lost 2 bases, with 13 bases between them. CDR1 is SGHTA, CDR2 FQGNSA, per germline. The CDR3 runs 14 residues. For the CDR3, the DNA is TGTGCCAGCAGCCGTGGGGACTCGACCTACGAGCAGTACTTC. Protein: CASSRGDSTYEQYF.

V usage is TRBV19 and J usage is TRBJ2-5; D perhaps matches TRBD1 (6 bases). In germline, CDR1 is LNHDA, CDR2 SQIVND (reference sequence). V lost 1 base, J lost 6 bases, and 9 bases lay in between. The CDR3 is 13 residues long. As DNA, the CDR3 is TGTGCCAGTAGTATAGGAGGGGGACAGACCCAGTACTTC. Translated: CASSIGGGQTQYF.

The CDR3 loop is CASSWTGTEAFF. In nucleotides, the CDR3 is TGTGCCAGCAGTTGGACAGGCACTGAAGCTTTCTTT. The chain combines TRBV5-6 with TRBJ1-1; 7 nucleotides line up with TRBD1. The CDR3 sequence is 12 residues long. After removal of 5 bases from V and 4 bases from J, the junction contained 2 bases not matched to a gene. CDR1 and CDR2 (germline): SGHDT, YYEEEE. Filled out from reference TRBV5-6 and TRBJ1-1, the complete variable domain reads DAGVTQSPTHLIKTRGQQVTLRCSPKSGHDTVSWYQQALGQGPQFIFQYYEEEERQRGNFPDRFSGHQFPNYSSELNVNALLLGDSALYLCASSWTGTEAFFGQGTRLTVV.

CDR3 nucleotides: TGTGCCAGCAGCTCACGACTAGCGAACAATGAGCAGTTCTTC. Protein sequence: CASSSRLANNEQFF. The chain is built from TRBV11-2 and TRBJ2-1, with TRBD2 identical over 8 bases. Trimming took 4 bases from V and 5 from J; bases not matched to a gene: 4. The CDR3 length is 14 residues. The germline V gene has CDR1 SGHAT and CDR2 FQNNGV. The variable domain in full, completed from reference TRBV11-2 and TRBJ2-1, reads EAGVAQSPRYKIIEKRQSVAFWCNPISGHATLYWYQQILGQGPKLLIQFQNNGVVDDSQLPKDRFSAERLKGVDSTLKIQPAKLEDSAVYLCASSSRLANNEQFFGPGTRLTVL.